The next 30 T cell receptor beta chains were all read from a single sample in a study of somatic mutations in cytotoxic T cells in rheumatoid arthritis. Profiled with immunoSEQ multiplex PCR; TCRdb holds only in-frame clones, not every one. The sample records roughly 19,000 clones, about 82% being singletons. Material: CD8+ T cells sorted from blood. The receptor set was obtained from a woman aged 50 to 60 in good health.

The V call is TRBV19, the J call TRBJ1-4, with a possible D match to TRBD1 (6 bases). There are 14 residues in the CDR3. From germline, CDR1 is LNHDA and CDR2 SQIVND (reference sequence). The ends were cut back, 3 bases at V and 7 bases at J, with 12 bases in the middle. In DNA form, the CDR3 reads TGTGCCAGTAGTATCTGGGGGCCCGGTGAAAAACTGTTTTTT. Its translation is CASSIWGPGEKLFF.

This sequence joins TRBV9 and TRBJ1-2, with D hard to call. This CDR3 is built from 14 residues. V was cut by 4 bases and J by 2 bases, with 12 bases left in between. The germline V gene has CDR1 SGDLS and CDR2 YYNGEE. The CDR3 DNA reads TGTGCCAGCAGCTCATCCTACAGCAACTATGGCTACACCTTC. This codes for CASSSSYSNYGYTF.

The chain links TRBV6-4 to TRBJ2-6, with 7 bases fitting TRBD2. Germline loops: CDR1 MRHNA, CDR2 SNTAGT. The CDR3 runs to 14 residues. Trimming took 8 bases from V and 0 from J; bases not matched to a gene: 1. The CDR3 spells CASGEGSGANVLTF. For the CDR3, the DNA is TGTGCCAGCGGGGAGGGCTCTGGGGCCAACGTCCTGACTTTC.

In the case of this clone: An end of the junction does not agree with germline; a read error may underlie this. The chain carries TRBV7-8 and TRBJ2-1; the D gene is possibly TRBD2 (6 bases). This CDR3 comprises 14 residues. Germline lookup yields CDR1 SGHVS and CDR2 FQNEAQ. CDR3 sequence reads: CASSLAGTDNEQFF. In DNA form, the CDR3 reads TGTGCCAGCAGCCTAGCCGGGACTGACAATGAGCAGTTCTTC.

The chain is built from TRBV5-6 and TRBJ1-1; no definite D call. The V end was cut by 0 bases, the J end by 7 bases, with 16 bases between. Germline CDR1 SGHDT, CDR2 YYEEEE. CDR3 length equals 15 residues. The DNA for the CDR3 is TGTGCCAGCAGCTTGGCGGGCTTATACGACCGTGAAGCTTTCTTT. This translates into CASSLAGLYDREAFF.

The rearrangement uses TRBV21-1 and TRBJ1-6. TRBV21-1 is assigned pseudogene status. This CDR3 comprises 10 residues. This CDR3 is CARRRSPLHF. The CDR3 DNA is TGTGCCAGGAGGAGGTCACCCCTCCACTTT.

J is TRBJ2-2 and V is TRBV19, with a tentative D call TRBD2 (5 bases). There are 17 residues in the CDR3. The germline V gene encodes CDR1 LNHDA and CDR2 SQIVND (reference sequence). Trimming removed 4 bases from V and 4 bases from J, with 19 bases in between. The CDR3 sequence is CASSNMGSSLSTGELFF. The DNA of the CDR3 is TGTGCCAGTAGTAATATGGGGAGCTCCCTCTCCACCGGGGAGCTGTTTTTT.

The J gene is TRBJ2-3, the V gene TRBV9; TRBD2 aligns across 7 bases. This CDR3 contains 15 residues. J was trimmed by 2 bases and V by 0 bases; bases with no gene match: 3. CDR1 SGDLS and CDR2 YYNGEE come from the germline V gene. CDR3: CASSVGGGYTDTQYF. CDR3 DNA sequence: TGTGCCAGCAGCGTAGGGGGGGGTTACACAGATACGCAGTATTTT.

The chain employs TRBV9 and TRBJ1-1, with D uncertain. Trimming removed 3 bases at V and 2 bases at J, with 8 bases between. From germline, CDR1 is SGDLS and CDR2 YYNGEE. The CDR3 runs 13 residues. This CDR3 reads CASSAAGNTEAFF. The CDR3 coding sequence is TGTGCCAGCAGCGCCGCGGGAAACACTGAAGCTTTCTTT. Full variable domain (outside the CDR3, taken from reference TRBV9 and TRBJ1-1): DSGVTQTPKHLITATGQRVTLRCSPRSGDLSVYWYQQSLDQGLQFLIQYYNGEERAKGNILERFSAQQFPDLHSELNLSSLELGDSALYFCASSAAGNTEAFFGQGTRLTVV.

The gene calls are TRBV11-2 and TRBJ2-1; D is perhaps TRBD2 (6 bases). V lost 4 bases, J lost 0 bases, and 10 bases lay in between. The CDR3 contains 15 residues. Per germline, CDR1 SGHAT and CDR2 FQNNGV. CDR3 protein: CASSSPGGSYNEQFF. DNA of the CDR3: TGTGCCAGCAGCTCCCCCGGGGGCTCCTACAATGAGCAGTTCTTC. Drawing the rest from reference TRBV11-2 and TRBJ2-1, the complete variable domain is EAGVAQSPRYKIIEKRQSVAFWCNPISGHATLYWYQQILGQGPKLLIQFQNNGVVDDSQLPKDRFSAERLKGVDSTLKIQPAKLEDSAVYLCASSSPGGSYNEQFFGPGTRLTVL.

V is TRBV9 and J is TRBJ2-4, with TRBD2 matching over 10 bases. The length of the CDR3 is 15 residues. The germline V gene encodes CDR1 SGDLS and CDR2 YYNGEE. V lost 3 bases to trimming and J lost 9 bases; unmatched junction nucleotides: 9. CDR3 sequence: CASSARSGGQGIQYF. The CDR3 region has the DNA TGTGCCAGCAGCGCACGTAGCGGGGGGCAGGGCATTCAGTACTTC.

Comments on this clone: The sample carries other DNA sequences with the same CDR3. V usage is TRBV9 and J usage is TRBJ2-5; possible D gene TRBD1, 5 bases. Germline V gene data show CDR1 as SGDLS and CDR2 as YYNGEE. CDR3 length: 13 amino acids. Deletions cut 0 bases from V and 5 bases from J, with 8 bases between. The CDR3 bases are TGTGCCAGCAGCGTAGGGGGCGAGGAGACCCAGTACTTC. It yields the protein CASSVGGEETQYF.

The genes are TRBV6-6 and TRBJ1-1; possibly TRBD1 for D (6 bases). V was shortened by 0 bases and J by 2 bases, with 10 bases between the two germline ends. The CDR3 runs 15 residues. Germline assignment: CDR1 MNHNY and CDR2 SVGAGI (reference sequence). CDR3 residues: CASSYSPRGNTEAFF. The CDR3 DNA is TGTGCCAGCAGTTACTCCCCCAGGGGAAACACTGAAGCTTTCTTT.

The V and J genes are TRBV2 and TRBJ2-7; perhaps D is TRBD1 or TRBD2 (5 bases each). CDR3 length: 12 amino acids. The germline gives CDR1 SNHLY, CDR2 FYNNEI. CDR3: CVCWDGSYEQYF. CDR3 nucleotides: TGTGTCTGCTGGGACGGGTCCTACGAGCAGTACTTC.

A single count supports this clone. V usage is TRBV19 and J usage is TRBJ2-7; D call uncertain. The CDR3 is 13 residues long. Germline CDR1 and CDR2: LNHDA and SQIVND (reference sequence). The V and J ends lost 0 bases and 3 bases respectively, with 6 bases between them. The CDR3 is CASSIDHNYEQYV. In DNA form, the CDR3 reads TGTGCCAGTAGTATAGATCACAACTACGAGCAGTACGTC.

This clone occurred a few times. This rearrangement joins TRBV7-8 to TRBJ1-1, with D perhaps matching TRBD1 (6 bases). This CDR3 comprises 13 residues. Germline-derived CDR1 and CDR2 are SGHVS and FQNEAQ. Trimming removed 0 bases at V and 8 bases at J, with 10 bases between. CDR3 loop: CASSLASDREAFF. The CDR3 bases are TGTGCCAGCAGCTTAGCGTCGGACAGAGAAGCTTTCTTT.

J is TRBJ1-1 and V is TRBV25-1; unclear D gene. V was clipped by 10 bases and J by 7 bases, with 19 bases between them. Germline values: CDR1 MGHDK, CDR2 SYGVNS. This CDR3 is 13 amino acids long. CDR3 loop: CATSPVAKGEAFF. DNA of the CDR3: TGTGCCACCTCCCCCGTCGCTAAGGGTGAAGCTTTCTTT.

The chain is built from TRBV5-4 and TRBJ2-7, with D perhaps TRBD1 or TRBD2 (5 bases each). This CDR3 has 15 residues. V gave up 4 bases and J gave up 5 bases, with 19 bases separating them. Germline-derived CDR1 and CDR2 are SGHNT and YYREEE (reference sequence). The CDR3 DNA reads as TGTGCCAGCAGCCTAGGGTTTGGGGGTTTCGACGAGCAGTACTTC. This codes for CASSLGFGGFDEQYF.

The chain is built from TRBV28 and TRBJ2-3, with D unresolved. Between the trimmed V and J ends, which lost 1 base and 2 bases, there was a span of 10 bases. This CDR3 comprises 15 residues. CDR1 and CDR2 from the germline V gene are MDHEN and SYDVKM. The CDR3 protein is CASSLYSVTTDTQYF. DNA of the CDR3: TGTGCCAGCAGTTTATACAGCGTCACCACAGATACGCAGTATTTT.

The chain joins TRBV4-3 to TRBJ1-1, with 7 bases matching TRBD1. The V gene end was trimmed by 4 bases and the J gene end by 4 bases; junction bases not matched to a gene: 3. CDR1 LGHNA and CDR2 YSLEER come from the germline V gene. This CDR3 is 13 amino acids long. The CDR3 coding sequence is TGCGCCAGCAGCCGCGACAGGGCCACTGAAGCTTTCTTT. Encoded protein: CASSRDRATEAFF.

The chain couples TRBV5-1 to TRBJ1-1, with a tentative D call TRBD1 (5 bases). With 0 bases removed from V and 1 base from J, the gap between germline ends came to 10 bases. This CDR3 spans 15 amino acids. In germline, CDR1 is SGHRS, CDR2 YFSETQ. Here the CDR3 DNA reads TGCGCCAGCAGCTTGGGGGGGTCAGAGAACACTGAAGCTTTCTTT. This codes for CASSLGGSENTEAFF.

The chain recombines TRBV6-4 with TRBJ2-2, with 8 bases aligning to TRBD2. J lost 3 bases, V lost 0 bases, and 6 bases had no gene match. Germline V CDR1 and CDR2: MRHNA, SNTAGT. The CDR3 loop spans 17 amino acids. CDR3 in amino acids: CASSDSNRGGDTGELFF. CDR3 sequence (DNA): TGTGCCAGCAGTGACTCGAATCGGGGGGGCGACACCGGGGAGCTGTTTTTT.

The rearrangement uses TRBV4-3 and TRBJ2-7; D is uncertain. Germline CDR1 and CDR2: LGHNA and YSLEER. Deletions cut 0 bases from V and 7 bases from J, with 10 bases between. The CDR3 length is 13 residues. The CDR3 region is CASSQDLGNEQYF. The CDR3, as DNA: TGCGCCAGCAGCCAAGATCTGGGGAATGAGCAGTACTTC.

This rearrangement joins TRBV5-8 to TRBJ2-7; 7 positions agree with TRBD1. Germline CDR1 and CDR2: SGHTS and YDEGEE. The trim removed 5 bases at V and 4 bases at J, leaving 9 bases unmatched. CDR3 length equals 14 residues. CDR3 DNA sequence: TGTGCCAGCAGACCTCGACAGGGAAGGTACGAGCAGTACTTC. It is translated as CASRPRQGRYEQYF. The complete variable domain, with remaining parts taken from reference TRBV5-8 and TRBJ2-7, reads EAGVTQSPTHLIKTRGQQATLRCSPISGHTSVYWYQQALGLGLQFLLWYDEGEERNRGNFPPRFSGRQFPNYSSELNVNALELEDSALYLCASRPRQGRYEQYFGPGTRLTVT.

The chain is built from TRBV7-6 and TRBJ2-3; D may be TRBD2 (5 bases). The CDR3 spans 15 residues. Deletions cut 2 bases from V and 0 bases from J, with 9 bases between. Germline V lookup: CDR1 SGHVS, CDR2 FNYEAQ. The DNA for the CDR3 is TGTGCCAGCAGCTTAAAAGCGGTTAGCACAGATACGCAGTATTTT. It translates to CASSLKAVSTDTQYF.

This clone has only a few counts. This rearrangement joins TRBV5-6 to TRBJ1-4; D is ambiguous. The CDR3 consists of 13 residues. V gave up 6 bases and J gave up 2 bases, with 8 bases separating them. Germline V lookup: CDR1 SGHDT, CDR2 YYEEEE. Here the CDR3 DNA reads TGTGCCAGCACCAAGGAGACTAATGAAAAACTGTTTTTT. Translating gives CASTKETNEKLFF.

V and J are TRBV2 and TRBJ1-4, with D hard to call. Germline V lookup: CDR1 SNHLY, CDR2 FYNNEI. V was pared by 6 bases and J by 1 base, with 18 bases between. The CDR3 contains 17 residues. CDR3 region: CASSVAAHSLTNEKLFF. The CDR3 DNA follows: TGTGCCAGCAGCGTAGCCGCCCATTCGCTAACTAATGAAAAACTGTTTTTT. The variable domain in full, with the rest retrieved from reference TRBV2 and TRBJ1-4, is EPEVTQTPSHQVTQMGQEVILRCVPISNHLYFYWYRQILGQKVEFLVSFYNNEISEKSEIFDDQFSVERPDGSNFTLKIRSTKLEDSAMYFCASSVAAHSLTNEKLFFGSGTQLSVL.

The chain has TRBV29-1 and TRBJ2-6, with D maybe TRBD2 (5 bases). The CDR3 sequence is 14 residues long. CDR1 and CDR2 from the germline V gene are SQVTM and ANQGSEA. V was shortened by 1 base and J by 4 bases, with 8 bases between the two germline ends. For the CDR3, the DNA is TGCAGCGTTGAAGGAGGGATAGGGGCCAACGTCCTGACTTTC. This translates into CSVEGGIGANVLTF.

This clone was seen more than once but under ten times. The CDR3 region is CASSVPLGGNTDTQYF. CDR3 bases: TGTGCCAGCAGCGTCCCTCTTGGGGGAAACACAGATACGCAGTATTTT. The chain links TRBV9 to TRBJ2-3; the D gene could be TRBD1 or TRBD2 (5 bases each). The CDR3 has 16 amino acids. V was shortened by 2 bases and J by 2 bases, with 15 bases between the two germline ends. Germline V lookup: CDR1 SGDLS, CDR2 YYNGEE.

This sequence joins TRBV19 and TRBJ2-2; D call uncertain. Trimming stripped 5 bases from V and 6 bases from J, with 13 bases between. CDR1 and CDR2 from the germline V gene are LNHDA and SQIVND (reference sequence). There are 14 residues in the CDR3. The CDR3 coding sequence is TGTGCCAGTAGTGATACTGGGTGGCCCGGGGAGCTGTTTTTT. This codes for CASSDTGWPGELFF.